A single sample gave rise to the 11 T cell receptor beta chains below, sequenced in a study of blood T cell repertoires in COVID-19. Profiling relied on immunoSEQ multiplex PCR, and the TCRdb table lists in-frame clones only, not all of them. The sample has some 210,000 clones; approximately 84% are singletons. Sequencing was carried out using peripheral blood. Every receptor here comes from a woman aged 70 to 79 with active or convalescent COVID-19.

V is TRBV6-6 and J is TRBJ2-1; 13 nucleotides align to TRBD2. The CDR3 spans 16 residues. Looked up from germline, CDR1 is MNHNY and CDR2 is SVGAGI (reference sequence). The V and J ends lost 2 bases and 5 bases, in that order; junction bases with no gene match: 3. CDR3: CASSYGGLAGDNEQFF. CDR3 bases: TGTGCCAGCAGTTACGGCGGACTAGCGGGGGACAATGAGCAGTTCTTC.

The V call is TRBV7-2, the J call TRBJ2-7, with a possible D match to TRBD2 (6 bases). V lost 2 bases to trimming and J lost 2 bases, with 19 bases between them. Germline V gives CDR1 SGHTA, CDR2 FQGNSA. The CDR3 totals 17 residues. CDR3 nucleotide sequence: TGTGCCAGCAGCTTACGCCCCCCTAGCGTACCTACCTACGAGCAGTACTTC. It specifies CASSLRPPSVPTYEQYF. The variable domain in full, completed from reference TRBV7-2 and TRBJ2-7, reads GAGVSQSPSNKVTEKGKDVELRCDPISGHTALYWYRQSLGQGLEFLIYFQGNSAPDKSGLPSDRFSAERTGGSVSTLTIQRTQQEDSAVYLCASSLRPPSVPTYEQYFGPGTRLTVT.

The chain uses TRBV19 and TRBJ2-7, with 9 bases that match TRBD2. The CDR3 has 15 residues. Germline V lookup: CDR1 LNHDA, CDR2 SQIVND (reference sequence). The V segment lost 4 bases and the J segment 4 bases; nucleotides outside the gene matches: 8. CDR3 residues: CASSTLAGRGYEQYF. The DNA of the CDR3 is TGTGCCAGTAGTACCCTAGCGGGACGGGGGTACGAGCAGTACTTC.

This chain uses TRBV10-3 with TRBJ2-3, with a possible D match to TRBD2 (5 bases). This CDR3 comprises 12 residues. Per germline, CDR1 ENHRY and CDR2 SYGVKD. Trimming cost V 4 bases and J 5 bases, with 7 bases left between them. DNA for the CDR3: TGTGCCATCAGTGGAGGACTAGATACGCAGTATTTT. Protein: CAISGGLDTQYF.

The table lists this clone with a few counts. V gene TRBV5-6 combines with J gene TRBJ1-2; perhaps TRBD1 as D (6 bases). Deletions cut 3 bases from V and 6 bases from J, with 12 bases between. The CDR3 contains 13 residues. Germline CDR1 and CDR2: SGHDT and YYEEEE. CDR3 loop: CASSSQGSHGYTF. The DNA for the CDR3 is TGTGCCAGCAGCTCACAGGGTTCTCATGGCTACACCTTC.

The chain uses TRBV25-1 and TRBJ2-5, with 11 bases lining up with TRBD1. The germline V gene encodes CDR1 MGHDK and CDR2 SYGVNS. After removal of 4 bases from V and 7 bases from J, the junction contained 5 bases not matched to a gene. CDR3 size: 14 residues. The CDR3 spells CASSARDRGTTQYF. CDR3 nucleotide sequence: TGTGCCAGCAGTGCCCGGGACAGGGGGACGACCCAGTACTTC. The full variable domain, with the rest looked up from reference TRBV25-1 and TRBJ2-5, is EADIYQTPRYLVIGTGKKITLECSQTMGHDKMYWYQQDPGMELHLIHYSYGVNSTEKGDLSSESTVSRIRTEHFPLTLESARPSHTSQYLCASSARDRGTTQYFGPGTRLLVL.

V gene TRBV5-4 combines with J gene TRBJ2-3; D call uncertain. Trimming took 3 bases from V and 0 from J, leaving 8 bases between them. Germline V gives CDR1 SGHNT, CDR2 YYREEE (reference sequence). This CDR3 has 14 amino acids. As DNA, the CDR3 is TGTGCCAGCAGCTCGCTAAGTAGCACAGATACGCAGTATTTT. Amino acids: CASSSLSSTDTQYF.

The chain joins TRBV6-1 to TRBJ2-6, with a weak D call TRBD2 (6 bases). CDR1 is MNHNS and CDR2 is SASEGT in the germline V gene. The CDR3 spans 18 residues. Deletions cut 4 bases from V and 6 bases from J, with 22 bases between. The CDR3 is CASSGLSGLTFEANVLTF. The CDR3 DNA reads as TGTGCCAGCAGTGGGCTTTCGGGACTTACGTTCGAGGCCAACGTCCTGACTTTC.

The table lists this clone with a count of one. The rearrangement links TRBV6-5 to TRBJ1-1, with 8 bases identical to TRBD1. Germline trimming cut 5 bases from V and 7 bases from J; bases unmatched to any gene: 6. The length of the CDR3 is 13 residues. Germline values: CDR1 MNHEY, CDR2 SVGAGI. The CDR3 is CASSNRGGVEAFF. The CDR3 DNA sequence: TGTGCCAGCAGTAACAGGGGGGGGGTTGAAGCTTTCTTT.

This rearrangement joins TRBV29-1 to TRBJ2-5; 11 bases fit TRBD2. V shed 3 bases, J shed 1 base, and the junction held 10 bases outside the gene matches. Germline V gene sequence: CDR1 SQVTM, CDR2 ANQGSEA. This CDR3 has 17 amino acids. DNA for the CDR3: TGCAGCGTTGACCACGAACTAGCGGGAGAGGCCCAAGAGACCCAGTACTTC. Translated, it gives CSVDHELAGEAQETQYF.

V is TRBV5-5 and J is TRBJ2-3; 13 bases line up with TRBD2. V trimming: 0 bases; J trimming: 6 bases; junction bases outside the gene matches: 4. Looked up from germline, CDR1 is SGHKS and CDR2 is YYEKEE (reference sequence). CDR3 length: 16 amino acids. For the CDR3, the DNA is TGTGCCAGCAGCTTGGTACTAGCGGGAGGGCCGGATACGCAGTATTTT. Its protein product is CASSLVLAGGPDTQYF.